This passage covers 18 T cell receptor beta chains from one sample sequenced in a study of vaccination effects on CD4 cells after COVID-19. Data came from immunoSEQ multiplex PCR; TCRdb stores just in-frame clones and leaves some out. Among around 69,000 clones, less than 80% were seen once, and the ten largest hold approximately 2.3%. These receptors are not linked to any known antigen. Upon completion of around eleven days in culture, CD4+ T cells were isolated. Vaccination of participants consisted of two doses of either the BNT162b2 or mRNA-1273 vaccine. The sequenced sample was CD4+ T cells from PBMCs cultured without peptide, obtained after COVID-19 vaccination. The receptor set was obtained from a human donor who received a COVID-19 vaccine.

The chain joins TRBV7-3 to TRBJ2-3, with no clear D. This CDR3 region has 15 residues. CDR1 SGHTA and CDR2 FQGTGA come from the germline V gene. Trimming removed 2 bases at V and 4 bases at J, with 13 bases between. Written as DNA, the CDR3 is TGTGCCAGCAGCTTAGATATCTCGACTCCAGATACGCAGTATTTT. This encodes CASSLDISTPDTQYF.

The chain has TRBV2 and TRBJ1-3; D is possibly TRBD1 (5 bases). The CDR3 sequence is 13 residues long. Germline CDR1 reads SNHLY; CDR2 reads FYNNEI. Deletions cut 6 bases from V and 4 bases from J, with 10 bases between. The CDR3 loop reads CASSVRQGNTIYF. The CDR3 region has the DNA TGTGCCAGCAGCGTGAGACAGGGAAACACCATATATTTT.

This chain connects TRBV6-1 to TRBJ2-5; D perhaps matches TRBD2 (5 bases). The V gene lost 0 bases and the J gene lost 5 bases, with 13 bases spanning the gap. This CDR3 has 15 amino acids. Germline V gene sequence: CDR1 MNHNS, CDR2 SASEGT. CDR3 loop: CASSEAPDFGETQYF. CDR3 in DNA: TGTGCCAGCAGTGAAGCCCCGGACTTCGGCGAGACCCAGTACTTC.

The J gene is TRBJ2-5, the V gene TRBV7-7; TRBD2 matches 7 bases. This CDR3 spans 17 amino acids. Per the germline V gene, CDR1 is SSHAT and CDR2 is FNYEAQ (reference sequence). V lost 0 bases and J lost 3; bases outside the gene matches: 10. The CDR3 sequence: CASSLAWTSAGEETQYF. CDR3 DNA: TGTGCCAGCAGCTTAGCTTGGACGTCCGCGGGGGAAGAGACCCAGTACTTC. Based on the CDR3 plus reference TRBV7-7 and TRBJ2-5, the full variable domain is GAGVSQSPRYKVTKRGQDVTLRCDPISSHATLYWYQQALGQGPEFLTYFNYEAQPDKSGLPSDRFSAERPEGSISTLTIQRTEQRDSAMYRCASSLAWTSAGEETQYFGPGTRLLVL.

This clone was picked up a small number of times. The V gene is TRBV25-1, the J gene TRBJ1-6; D ambiguous. Trimming shortened V by 5 bases and J by 3 bases, and 8 bases separated the two germline ends. This CDR3 is 14 amino acids long. CDR1 is MGHDK and CDR2 is SYGVNS in the germline V gene. The CDR3 reads CASSLNLYNSPLHF. The DNA of the CDR3 is TGTGCCAGCAGTCTTAATCTCTATAATTCACCCCTCCACTTT.

This chain links TRBV6-1 with TRBJ1-6, with 10 bases matching TRBD1. V was pared by 2 bases and J by 8 bases, with 9 bases of the junction left unmatched. The CDR3 loop spans 17 amino acids. CDR1 is MNHNS and CDR2 is SASEGT in the germline V gene. In DNA, the CDR3 is TGTGCCAGCAGTGAATACTCCACGGACAGGGGGGATTCACCCCTCCACTTT. Its translation: CASSEYSTDRGDSPLHF.

The chain links TRBV7-3 to TRBJ2-3; D assignment may be TRBD1 or TRBD2 (5 bases each). Germline V gives CDR1 SGHTA, CDR2 FQGTGA. Between the trimmed V and J ends, which lost 5 bases and 1 base, there was a span of 10 bases. There are 14 residues in the CDR3. CDR3 in DNA: TGTGCCAGCAGCCCACTGGGGGGCACAGATACGCAGTATTTT. Residues: CASSPLGGTDTQYF.

V and J are TRBV7-3 and TRBJ2-3, with D uncertain. The CDR3 contains 13 residues. The V end was cut by 5 bases, the J end by 3 bases, with 9 bases between. The germline V gene has CDR1 SGHTA and CDR2 FQGTGA. This chain's CDR3 is CASSPPVTDTQYF. Written as DNA, the CDR3 is TGTGCCAGCAGCCCCCCAGTGACAGATACGCAGTATTTT. The variable domain in full, completed from reference TRBV7-3 and TRBJ2-3, reads GAGVSQTPSNKVTEKGKYVELRCDPISGHTALYWYRQSLGQGPEFLIYFQGTGAADDSGLPNDRFFAVRPEGSVSTLKIQRTERGDSAVYLCASSPPVTDTQYFGPGTRLTVL.

The gene calls are TRBV9 and TRBJ2-5; D possibly corresponds to TRBD1 (7 bases). The CDR3 has 18 residues. Trimming took off 0 bases at V and 2 bases at J, with 20 bases between the two ends. The germline V gene encodes CDR1 SGDLS and CDR2 YYNGEE. The CDR3 sequence: CASSVGARGRLGQETQYF. The CDR3 coding sequence is TGTGCCAGCAGCGTAGGGGCCAGGGGGAGGCTGGGACAAGAGACCCAGTACTTC.

This chain links TRBV6-1 with TRBJ2-7; TRBD2 might be the D (5 bases). The length of the CDR3 is 13 residues. Germline CDR1 is MNHNS and CDR2 is SASEGT. V was pared by 1 base and J by 7 bases, with 11 bases between. The CDR3 protein is CASSEGRRTEQYV. CDR3 DNA sequence: TGTGCCAGCAGTGAAGGCCGACGGACTGAGCAGTACGTC.

V is TRBV3-1 (or the pseudogene TRBV3-2) and J is TRBJ1-3, with D uncertain. Germline loops: CDR1 LGHDT, CDR2 YNNKEL (reference sequence). CDR3 size: 12 residues. Trimming took off 4 bases at V and 7 bases at J, with 8 bases between the two ends. The CDR3 nucleotides read TGTGCCAGCAGCCGTGGCGGTAACACCATATATTTT. It yields the protein CASSRGGNTIYF.

The chain carries TRBV5-1 and TRBJ2-1; possible D gene TRBD2, 6 bases. The germline V and J ends were trimmed by 6 bases and 5 bases, with 18 bases remaining between them. This CDR3 comprises 15 residues. Germline lookup yields CDR1 SGHRS and CDR2 YFSETQ. CDR3 amino acids: CASTYRVSGDNEQFF. The CDR3 DNA reads TGCGCCAGCACCTATAGGGTTTCGGGGGACAATGAGCAGTTCTTC.

Only one count was recorded for this clone. The chain couples TRBV10-1 to TRBJ2-1; the D is unclear. The germline CDR1 and CDR2 sequences are WNHNN and SYGVQD (reference sequence). Trimming pared 0 bases from V and 9 bases from J, leaving 9 bases between. The CDR3 extends over 13 amino acids. In nucleotides, the CDR3 is TGCGCCAGCAGTGAGTCGTCGGAAGGTGAGCAGTTCTTC. Protein sequence: CASSESSEGEQFF.

The chain uses TRBV24-1 and TRBJ2-5; 7 bases fit TRBD1. V shed 4 bases and J 2 bases; nucleotides not matched to a gene: 3. The CDR3 has 14 amino acids. Germline V lookup: CDR1 KGHDR, CDR2 SFDVKD. CDR3 sequence: CATSEARGQETQYF. CDR3 DNA: TGTGCCACCAGTGAGGCCAGGGGGCAAGAGACCCAGTACTTC.

The chain joins TRBV5-6 to TRBJ2-5, with D perhaps matching TRBD1 (6 bases). Trimming removed 10 bases at V and 1 base at J, with 14 bases between. Germline V lookup: CDR1 SGHDT, CDR2 YYEEEE. The CDR3 has 13 amino acids. The CDR3 here is CASFLDSQETQYF. In nucleotides, the CDR3 is TGTGCCTCTTTCTTGGACAGCCAAGAGACCCAGTACTTC.

The rearrangement uses TRBV10-3 and TRBJ2-1; no clear D. The ends were cut back, 2 bases at V and 5 bases at J, with 13 bases in the middle. CDR3 length: 15 residues. Germline CDR1 ENHRY, CDR2 SYGVKD. This chain's CDR3 is CAISEPTRQHNEQFF. CDR3 bases: TGTGCCATCAGTGAGCCGACTCGGCAACACAATGAGCAGTTCTTC.

The chain couples TRBV6-5 to TRBJ1-2; D uncertain. In germline, CDR1 is MNHEY, CDR2 SVGAGI. The CDR3 is made up of 14 amino acids. V was clipped by 0 bases and J by 8 bases, with 13 bases between them. CDR3 amino acids: CASSYSSGRVGYTF. The DNA for the CDR3 is TGTGCCAGCAGTTACTCGAGTGGTAGGGTGGGCTACACCTTC.

This chain links TRBV4-1 with TRBJ1-2; tentatively, D is TRBD1 (5 bases). CDR3 size: 14 residues. Trimming shortened V by 4 bases and J by 6 bases, and 15 bases separated the two germline ends. Germline V gene data show CDR1 as MGHRA and CDR2 as YSYEKL. The CDR3 DNA reads TGCGCCAGCAGCCCGACAGTATCTCCCCATGGCTACACCTTC. Residues: CASSPTVSPHGYTF.